These 32 T cell receptor beta chains share one sample of origin, sequenced in a study of blood T cell repertoires in COVID-19. Method: immunoSEQ multiplex PCR; TCRdb's copy keeps in-frame clones and lacks some. Here the sample spans roughly 180,000 clones, approximately 79% being singletons. The sample consisted of peripheral blood. The receptors were gathered from an older woman with COVID-19, enrolled during active disease.

This clone came up once. J is TRBJ2-2 and V is TRBV5-1; 9 bases match TRBD2. J lost 3 bases, V lost 0 bases, and 3 bases had no gene match. The CDR3 loop spans 16 amino acids. The germline gives CDR1 SGHRS, CDR2 YFSETQ. The CDR3 protein is CASSLDLAGYTGELFF. CDR3 DNA sequence: TGCGCCAGCAGCTTGGACCTAGCGGGGTACACCGGGGAGCTGTTTTTT.

The rearrangement joins TRBV2 to TRBJ1-1; possible D gene TRBD1, 5 bases. Trimming stripped 6 bases from V and 11 bases from J, with 31 bases between. This CDR3 comprises 17 residues. Germline V gives CDR1 SNHLY, CDR2 FYNNEI. As DNA, the CDR3 is TGTGCCAGCAGGGGCGGCAGGGTCGGGGGTGATCGCAAGTCGGCTTTCTTT. This encodes CASRGGRVGGDRKSAFF.

The rearrangement uses TRBV28 and TRBJ2-7; TRBD2 matches at 7 bases. Germline V gene sequence: CDR1 MDHEN, CDR2 SYDVKM. V shed 3 bases and J 5 bases; nucleotides not matched to a gene: 13. The CDR3 runs to 16 residues. The CDR3: CASSFLRGGSGNEQYF. Written as DNA, the CDR3 is TGTGCCAGCAGTTTCCTCCGGGGCGGGAGTGGGAACGAGCAGTACTTC.

About this clone: Additional DNA sequences in this sample encode the identical CDR3. The chain joins TRBV5-1 to TRBJ1-2; 8 bases fit TRBD1. The V segment lost 0 bases and the J segment 2 bases; nucleotides outside the gene matches: 0. The CDR3 has 14 amino acids. Germline V gene lookup returns CDR1 SGHRS and CDR2 YFSETQ. The CDR3 here is CASSLDRGNYGYTF. For the CDR3, the DNA is TGCGCCAGCAGCTTGGACAGGGGGAACTATGGCTACACCTTC.

This chain joins TRBV7-2 and TRBJ2-3; TRBD2 matches 7 bases. J gave up 7 bases and V 0 bases, and 7 bases lay outside the gene matches. In germline, CDR1 is SGHTA, CDR2 FQGNSA. The CDR3 covers 15 residues. The CDR3 DNA sequence: TGTGCCAGCAGCTTAGCGGGAGGGCCACCCCATACGCAGTATTTT. Its translation is CASSLAGGPPHTQYF.

The rearrangement joins TRBV29-1 to TRBJ2-3; 7 bases map to TRBD2. Looked up from germline, CDR1 is SQVTM and CDR2 is ANQGSEA. The ends lost 5 bases at V and 0 bases at J; junction bases unmatched: 2. The CDR3 is 13 amino acids. The CDR3 region is CSVSGVSTDTQYF. The CDR3 nucleotides are TGCAGCGTTAGCGGGGTTAGCACAGATACGCAGTATTTT.

The rearrangement uses TRBV11-2 and TRBJ2-3; 7 nucleotides agree with TRBD2. With 3 bases clipped from V and 5 bases from J, the junction kept 5 bases outside the gene matches. This CDR3 is 14 amino acids long. Germline V CDR1 and CDR2: SGHAT, FQNNGV. CDR3 DNA sequence: TGTGCCAGCAGCTTGGGACTAACCGTAGATACGCAGTATTTT. Amino acid sequence: CASSLGLTVDTQYF.

This clone was counted only a few times. The rearrangement uses TRBV7-2 and TRBJ2-6; 10 nucleotides line up with TRBD2. Trimming took 0 bases from V and 0 from J; bases not matched to a gene: 5. CDR3 size: 19 residues. Germline CDR1 is SGHTA and CDR2 is FQGNSA. CDR3 nucleotide sequence: TGTGCCAGCAGCTTAGCCCGGACTAGCGGACCCTCTGGGGCCAACGTCCTGACTTTC. As protein: CASSLARTSGPSGANVLTF.

The V gene is TRBV7-3, the J gene TRBJ2-1; D perhaps matches TRBD1 (5 bases). CDR3 length: 16 amino acids. The V and J ends lost 4 bases and 5 bases respectively, with 18 bases between them. From germline, CDR1 is SGHTA and CDR2 FQGTGA. The CDR3 region is CASSWGPSGANNEQFF. CDR3 DNA sequence: TGTGCCAGCAGCTGGGGCCCCAGTGGTGCCAACAATGAGCAGTTCTTC.

The table lists this clone with a few counts. The chain has TRBV28 and TRBJ1-2; TRBD1 agrees at 7 bases. The germline gives CDR1 MDHEN, CDR2 SYDVKM. The V segment lost 10 bases and the J segment 4 bases; nucleotides outside the gene matches: 9. The CDR3 spans 13 residues. CDR3 sequence (DNA): TGTGCCACCGTCACTGACAGGGTCTATGGCTACACCTTC. Translated: CATVTDRVYGYTF.

The chain combines TRBV28 with TRBJ1-2; TRBD1 agrees at 9 bases. CDR1 is MDHEN and CDR2 is SYDVKM in the germline V gene. Trimming took 6 bases from V and 10 from J; bases not matched to a gene: 6. The CDR3 is made up of 12 amino acids. CDR3 in amino acids: CASSSQGALYTF. The CDR3 region has the DNA TGTGCCAGCAGCTCACAGGGGGCGCTCTACACCTTC.

V usage is TRBV4-3 and J usage is TRBJ2-1, with 8 bases that match TRBD2. V dropped 0 bases and J dropped 4; count of bases not matched to a gene: 2. Germline values: CDR1 LGHNA, CDR2 YSLEER. The CDR3 contains 15 residues. CDR3 DNA sequence: TGCGCCAGCAGCCAAGAGGTAGCGGGGTACAATGAGCAGTTCTTC. The encoded protein is CASSQEVAGYNEQFF.

The V call is TRBV2, the J call TRBJ2-7, with a possible D match to TRBD1 (6 bases). Trimming took off 6 bases at V and 3 bases at J, with 15 bases between the two ends. This CDR3 is built from 14 residues. Per the germline V gene, CDR1 is SNHLY and CDR2 is FYNNEI. CDR3 nucleotide sequence: TGTGCCAGCAGGCCCGGGACACTGAGCTACGAGCAGTACTTC. This gives the protein CASRPGTLSYEQYF.

The chain carries TRBV3-1 (or the pseudogene TRBV3-2) and TRBJ1-2, with D possibly being TRBD1 (5 bases). The length of the CDR3 is 14 residues. Trimming left V 7 bases short and J 5 bases short, with 17 bases between. Germline CDR1 is LGHDT and CDR2 is YNNKEL (reference sequence). CDR3 DNA sequence: TGTGCCAGCACCTATGGGGGGGGGACTTATGGCTACACCTTC. This translates into CASTYGGGTYGYTF.

This chain connects TRBV25-1 to TRBJ2-7, with D hard to call. Germline CDR1 and CDR2: MGHDK and SYGVNS. CDR3 length: 13 amino acids. The V gene lost 4 bases and the J gene lost 2 bases, with 9 bases spanning the gap. The DNA for the CDR3 is TGTGCCAGCAGTGCACCTAGGCCCTACGAGCAGTACTTC. Protein sequence: CASSAPRPYEQYF.

The chain uses TRBV2 and TRBJ2-2; 7 nucleotides align to TRBD2. Germline lookup yields CDR1 SNHLY and CDR2 FYNNEI. This CDR3 contains 15 residues. V was pared by 7 bases and J by 2 bases, with 7 bases of the junction left unmatched. The DNA for the CDR3 is TGTGCCAGCACCCGAGGCGGGGGAAACACCGGGGAGCTGTTTTTT. This sequence encodes CASTRGGGNTGELFF.

V usage is TRBV7-3 and J usage is TRBJ2-3, with 10 bases that match TRBD2. The CDR3 is 15 amino acids. In germline, CDR1 is SGHTA, CDR2 FQGTGA. Germline trimming cut 1 base from V and 7 bases from J; bases unmatched to any gene: 5. CDR3 region: CASSLRGSGGHTQYF. CDR3 DNA sequence: TGTGCCAGCAGCTTAAGGGGTAGCGGGGGGCATACGCAGTATTTT.

The rearrangement uses TRBV5-4 and TRBJ2-5, with 8 bases matching TRBD2. Trimming at V came to 2 bases and at J to 5 bases, leaving 5 bases not matched to a gene. The CDR3 runs to 14 residues. Germline assignment: CDR1 SGHNT and CDR2 YYREEE (reference sequence). As DNA, the CDR3 is TGTGCCAGCAGCTTCCAAGCGGGGGCTGAGACCCAGTACTTC. It yields the protein CASSFQAGAETQYF.

The V and J genes are TRBV6-2 or TRBV6-3 and TRBJ1-4, with 7 positions matching TRBD1. V gave up 0 bases and J gave up 8 bases; unmatched junction bases: 9. The CDR3 has 16 amino acids. Germline CDR1 reads MNHEY; CDR2 reads SVGEGT. CDR3 coding DNA: TGTGCCAGCAGTTACTCAGCCGGGACAGCAGACGAAAAACTGTTTTTT. Translating it yields CASSYSAGTADEKLFF.

This chain uses TRBV10-3 with TRBJ2-2, with D maybe TRBD2 (6 bases). V was trimmed by 3 bases and J by 5 bases, leaving 10 bases between them. Germline loops: CDR1 ENHRY, CDR2 SYGVKD. This CDR3 contains 14 residues. The CDR3 here is CAISERRGTGELFF. The CDR3, as DNA: TGTGCCATCAGTGAACGTCGGGGGACCGGGGAGCTGTTTTTT.

The V and J genes are TRBV10-3 and TRBJ2-6; TRBD1 might be the D (6 bases). Germline lookup yields CDR1 ENHRY and CDR2 SYGVKD. The CDR3 is 17 amino acids. V was shortened by 0 bases and J by 4 bases, with 13 bases between the two germline ends. The chain's CDR3 is CAISESVQGAGANVLTF. CDR3 in DNA: TGTGCCATCAGTGAGTCAGTACAGGGAGCGGGGGCCAACGTCCTGACTTTC.

The chain joins TRBV12-5 to TRBJ1-1, with 10 bases that match TRBD1. This CDR3 is built from 14 residues. CDR1 and CDR2 from the germline V gene are LGHNT and FRNRAP. J lost 9 bases, V lost 3 bases, and 7 bases had no gene match. CDR3 coding DNA: TGTGCTAGTGGTTTAGGGGAGGGACAGGGGAAAGCTTTCTTT. Translating it yields CASGLGEGQGKAFF.

The chain has TRBV11-2 and TRBJ2-3, with a weak D call TRBD2 (5 bases). Between the trimmed V and J ends, which lost 0 bases and 2 bases, there was a span of 12 bases. The CDR3 extends over 16 amino acids. Germline-derived CDR1 and CDR2 are SGHAT and FQNNGV. The CDR3 loop is CASSLDSSGVTDTQYF. The CDR3 DNA follows: TGTGCCAGCAGCTTAGACTCGAGCGGAGTCACAGATACGCAGTATTTT.

The genes are TRBV19 and TRBJ1-5; D possibly corresponds to TRBD1 (6 bases). The length of the CDR3 is 15 residues. Trimming pared 6 bases from V and 1 base from J, leaving 13 bases between. The germline V gene encodes CDR1 LNHDA and CDR2 SQIVND (reference sequence). Here the CDR3 reads CASRPGHPSNQPQHF. Written as DNA, the CDR3 is TGTGCCAGTAGACCGGGACACCCAAGCAATCAGCCCCAGCATTTT.

This clone was recorded only once. V usage is TRBV18 and J usage is TRBJ1-1; D is ambiguous. In germline, CDR1 is KGHSH, CDR2 LQKENI. The ends were cut back, 3 bases at V and 7 bases at J, with 6 bases in the middle. This CDR3 has 11 residues. CDR3 residues: CASSPSYEAFF. The CDR3 nucleotides read TGTGCCAGCTCACCGAGTTATGAAGCTTTCTTT.

CDR3 coding DNA: TGTGCCAGCAGTTCAGGACAGGGGAACTATGGCTACACCTTC. Protein sequence: CASSSGQGNYGYTF. The chain carries TRBV28 and TRBJ1-2; TRBD1 aligns across 9 bases. After removal of 4 bases from V and 2 bases from J, the junction contained 2 bases not matched to a gene. Germline V lookup: CDR1 MDHEN, CDR2 SYDVKM. The CDR3 is made up of 14 amino acids.

The chain combines TRBV19 with TRBJ1-1, with 7 bases lining up with TRBD1. The CDR3 spans 13 residues. Germline values: CDR1 LNHDA, CDR2 SQIVND (reference sequence). V was pared by 6 bases and J by 6 bases, with 7 bases of the junction left unmatched. CDR3 in amino acids: CASSMGQKSEAFF. In DNA form, the CDR3 reads TGTGCCAGTAGCATGGGACAGAAGTCTGAAGCTTTCTTT.

The chain couples TRBV3-1 (or the pseudogene TRBV3-2) to TRBJ2-1, with 7 nucleotides matching TRBD2. Germline values: CDR1 LGHDT, CDR2 YNNKEL (reference sequence). V was pared by 1 base and J by 10 bases, with 4 bases of the junction left unmatched. The CDR3 length is 13 residues. DNA for the CDR3: TGTGCCAGCAGCCAAGTGCCGGGACTAGAGCAGTTCTTC. This sequence encodes CASSQVPGLEQFF.

The chain uses TRBV6-6 and TRBJ2-1, with D tentatively TRBD1 (5 bases). This CDR3 spans 14 amino acids. V shed 8 bases and J shed 6 bases, with 17 bases lying between them. Germline V gene sequence: CDR1 MNHNY, CDR2 SVGAGI (reference sequence). CDR3 DNA sequence: TGTGCCAGCTGCTTACTTCAGGGTGGCAATGAGCAGTTCTTC. It yields the protein CASCLLQGGNEQFF.

Notes on this clone: The junction shows a germline mismatch at one end, possibly a read error. V gene TRBV6-6 combines with J gene TRBJ1-4; the D gene is possibly TRBD1 (5 bases). The CDR3 is made up of 14 amino acids. Germline CDR1 reads MNHNY; CDR2 reads SVGAGI (reference sequence). CDR3 region: CASSYESGNEKLFF. DNA for the CDR3: TGTGCTAGCAGTTACGAGTCAGGGAATGAAAAACTGTTTTTT.

V gene TRBV14 combines with J gene TRBJ1-1; the D is unclear. The germline V gene encodes CDR1 SGHDN and CDR2 FVKESK. V was shortened by 1 base and J by 8 bases, with 11 bases between the two germline ends. There are 13 residues in the CDR3. Here the CDR3 DNA reads TGTGCCAGCAGCCAAGTGGTACGGGGAGAAGCTTTCTTT. It encodes CASSQVVRGEAFF.

The V call is TRBV5-1, the J call TRBJ1-1; D gene unclear. The CDR3 runs to 13 residues. Deletions cut 5 bases from V and 1 base from J, with 9 bases between. Germline loops: CDR1 SGHRS, CDR2 YFSETQ. CDR3 in DNA: TGCGCCAGCAGACCAGTCGCGAACACTGAAGCTTTCTTT. Protein sequence: CASRPVANTEAFF. The entire variable domain, with the rest obtained from reference TRBV5-1 and TRBJ1-1, is as follows: KAGVTQTPRYLIKTRGQQVTLSCSPISGHRSVSWYQQTPGQGLQFLFEYFSETQRNKGNFPGRFSGRQFSNSRSEMNVSTLELGDSALYLCASRPVANTEAFFGQGTRLTVV.